This T cell receptor (beta chain) derives from a study of blood T cell repertoires in COVID-19. Generated by immunoSEQ multiplex PCR, the TCRdb table keeps only in-frame clones and is missing some. The sample includes about 99,000 clones, less than 90% of them seen just once. This sequence originates from a human donor in a cohort sampled during active COVID-19. Sequences were obtained from peripheral blood.

The CDR3 spells CASSEQGWDEQYF. DNA for the CDR3: TGTGCCAGCTCGGAGCAGGGGTGGGACGAGCAGTACTTC. The chain combines TRBV18 with TRBJ2-7, with a tentative D call TRBD1 (6 bases). V was cut by 6 bases and J by 5 bases, with 14 bases left in between. Germline V CDR1 and CDR2: KGHSH, LQKENI. This CDR3 spans 13 amino acids.